This entry is about one T cell receptor beta chain. The antigen is undetermined. Germline-derived CDR1 and CDR2 are SGHNT and YENEEA. Trimming stripped 4 bases from V and 4 bases from J, with 6 bases between. CDR3 size: 12 residues. MiXCR, applied by TCRdb to the 5' RACE reads, yields one record per CDR3 protein. This table holds 450,000 to 650,000 distinct CDR3 sequences, 21% found once. The sample belongs to a study of T cells after yellow fever vaccination. General observations from the study: Weaker overall, the secondary response nonetheless peaked faster (day 5 versus 15). Shared CD4/CD8 clonotypes were a small share, likely from convergent recombination.

The source was PBMCs, collected roughly 23 days after the first yellow fever vaccination. The V gene is TRBV11-3, the J gene TRBJ2-3; D not resolved. This TCR was recovered from a man aged 18 to 30 who received the YFV17D yellow fever vaccine. CDR3 coding DNA: TGTGCCAGCAGCTCTAGTGCAGATACGCAGTATTTT. Amino acid sequence: CASSSSADTQYF.